This is a list of T cell receptor beta chains from one sample in a study of CXCR3-negative and CXCR3-positive naive CD8 T cells. TCRdb reprocessed the 5' RACE reads and keeps a single row for each CDR3 protein, giving no DNA. In all, the sample yields about 86,000 distinct CDR3 sequences. The sequenced sample consisted of naive CXCR3+ CD8+ T cells from blood. The origin of the receptors is a human donor in good health. Some clones in this sample may be carry-over from other donors' samples. The CDR3 runs from the conserved cysteine through the conserved F or W.

CDR3 protein: CASTTSRSLALNPQETQYF; V gene: TRBV6-1; J gene: TRBJ2-5
CDR3 protein: CASSKATSGGEDNEQFF; V gene: TRBV21-1; J gene: TRBJ2-1
CDR3 protein: CASSLTGNQPQHF; V gene: TRBV28; J gene: TRBJ1-5
CDR3 protein: CASSSDRAQLGYTF; V gene: TRBV28; J gene: TRBJ1-2
CDR3 protein: CASSAQGAWEQFF; V gene: TRBV28; J gene: TRBJ2-1
CDR3 protein: CASSWDSDYEQYF; V gene: TRBV12-3/TRBV12-4; J gene: TRBJ2-7
CDR3 protein: CASSLDAGGDTEAFF; V gene: TRBV5-1; J gene: TRBJ1-1
CDR3 protein: CASSTGPGYEQYF; V gene: TRBV7-6; J gene: TRBJ2-7
CDR3 protein: CAISEGEGLEDEQFF; V gene: TRBV10-3; J gene: TRBJ2-1
CDR3 protein: CASRPPDVYEKLFF; V gene: TRBV12-3/TRBV12-4; J gene: TRBJ1-4
CDR3 protein: CASSDGWNQPQHF; V gene: TRBV10-2; J gene: TRBJ1-5
CDR3 protein: CASSLAGQGYYEQYF; V gene: TRBV12-3/TRBV12-4; J gene: TRBJ2-7
CDR3 protein: CASSFTENGYEQYF; V gene: TRBV25-1; J gene: TRBJ2-7
CDR3 protein: CASMRGSGANVLTF; V gene: TRBV7-9; J gene: TRBJ2-6
CDR3 protein: CATSRDRTETEAFF; V gene: TRBV15; J gene: TRBJ1-1
CDR3 protein: CASSRGYIEKLFF; V gene: TRBV28; J gene: TRBJ1-4
CDR3 protein: CSGMDFLNYEQYF; V gene: TRBV20-1; J gene: TRBJ2-7
CDR3 protein: CASSWNRDNQETQYF; V gene: TRBV28; J gene: TRBJ2-5
CDR3 protein: CASSQERHSSPYEQYF; V gene: TRBV3-1; J gene: TRBJ2-7
CDR3 protein: CASSSGTNEETQYF; V gene: TRBV5-1; J gene: TRBJ2-5
CDR3 protein: CASSFAQGLADTQYF; V gene: TRBV28; J gene: TRBJ2-3
CDR3 protein: CASSRTSGGAYNEQFF; V gene: TRBV27; J gene: TRBJ2-1
CDR3 protein: CASVAGVFTEAFF; V gene: TRBV12-3/TRBV12-4; J gene: TRBJ1-1
CDR3 protein: CASSLIIGRYGYTF; V gene: TRBV28; J gene: TRBJ1-2
CDR3 protein: CSVWTSDDNEQFF; V gene: TRBV29-1; J gene: TRBJ2-1
CDR3 protein: CASSLADRSGSNEQFF; V gene: TRBV7-9; J gene: TRBJ2-1
CDR3 protein: CASSYGLDEQYF; V gene: TRBV6-6; J gene: TRBJ2-7
CDR3 protein: CASSLTGTKTSYEQYF; V gene: TRBV3-1; J gene: TRBJ2-7
CDR3 protein: CASSQDSGTPYNEQFF; V gene: TRBV3-1; J gene: TRBJ2-1
CDR3 protein: CASSLARGAEAFF; V gene: TRBV7-9; J gene: TRBJ1-1
CDR3 protein: CAISAGSLGELFF; V gene: TRBV10-3; J gene: TRBJ2-2
CDR3 protein: CSALSQESSYEQYF; V gene: TRBV20-1; J gene: TRBJ2-7
CDR3 protein: CASSELDTQYF; V gene: TRBV25-1; J gene: TRBJ2-3
CDR3 protein: CASSPSRDRDQPQHF; V gene: TRBV9; J gene: TRBJ1-5
CDR3 protein: CASSQRLGSSGSSHEQYF; V gene: TRBV4-3; J gene: TRBJ2-7
CDR3 protein: CASSQDGRVEQYF; V gene: TRBV4-1; J gene: TRBJ2-7
CDR3 protein: CASRDSLGTEAFF; V gene: TRBV5-1; J gene: TRBJ1-1
CDR3 protein: CASSFGYRGQSDTQYF; V gene: TRBV7-8; J gene: TRBJ2-3